What follows describes a single T cell receptor beta chain. Its antigen is not identified. Amplification used 60 Vbeta primers and 13 Jbeta primers. Sequencing was performed with immunoSEQ multiplex PCR; in TCRdb, only in-frame clones are kept and a portion is missing. The sample lists 150,000 to 200,000 clones, about 81% occurring once. The data stem from a study of cytomegalovirus exposure and HLA in healthy donors. Study at large: The Caucasian-associated ancestry cluster held 65% to 85% of 300 to 450 genotyped donors. Overall study results and limits: Later analysis demonstrated an association between a missense DCLRE1C variant and TCR beta V- and J-gene trimming. Most likely, a cluster of highly shared sequence variants arose as a sequencing artifact.

CDR1 and CDR2 from the germline V gene are WNHNN and SYGVQD (reference sequence). The CDR3 loop spans 15 amino acids. V lost 0 bases, J lost 0 bases, and 1 base stayed unmatched. The V and J genes are TRBV10-1 and TRBJ2-7; 8 nucleotides agree with TRBD2. Sequencing used PBMCs. This receptor was obtained from a woman between 18 and 30 years old in good health and CMV-seronegative. The chain's CDR3 is CASSESSGSSYEQYF. The CDR3 DNA sequence: TGCGCCAGCAGTGAGTCCAGCGGGAGCTCCTACGAGCAGTACTTC.